This T cell receptor (beta chain) was profiled in a study of preoperative IRX-2 immunotherapy in early breast cancer. The CDR3 is made up of 17 amino acids. Germline V gene lookup returns CDR1 KGHSH and CDR2 LQKENI. The ends were cut back, 3 bases at V and 1 base at J, with 19 bases in the middle. Treatment in this sample: preoperative locoregional IRX-2 cytokine immunotherapy. Samples came from a phase Ib trial of preoperative locoregional IRX-2 cytokine immunotherapy. Assay: immunoSEQ multiplex PCR; the TCRdb copy retains only in-frame clones and omits some. The sample holds around 40,000 clones; 60% to 85% are singletons and the top ten take roughly 1.2%.

This TCR came from a human donor with breast cancer. This rearrangement joins TRBV18 to TRBJ2-7; weak D call: TRBD2 (5 bases). The sample was tumor tissue, taken after IRX-2 immunotherapy. CDR3 sequence reads: CASSPSPPRTVSYEQYF. CDR3 bases: TGTGCCAGCTCACCTTCACCCCCGAGGACTGTTTCCTACGAGCAGTACTTC.